This T cell receptor (beta chain) was sequenced in a study of shared clonotypes between healthy human individuals. Measured with immunoSEQ multiplex PCR; TCRdb has only the in-frame clones, and not every one. Among a few hundred thousand clones listed, less than 98% were seen once. Study results and limitations: Shared clonotypes: roughly 5% naive CD4, under 4% naive CD8, around 2.2% memory CD4, around 0.4% memory CD8. The low donor count limited represented genetic and exposure-history diversity. Compared with memory subsets, naive subsets generally had larger estimated richness.

This clone occurred once. Its target is unknown. A split of CD4+ cells into CD45RA+ naive and CD45RA-negative memory subsets was performed. This CDR3 is 15 amino acids long. Trimming left V 5 bases short and J 0 bases short, with 14 bases between. The germline CDR1 and CDR2 sequences are MNHNS and SASEGT. V usage is TRBV6-1 and J usage is TRBJ2-7; D is perhaps TRBD1 or TRBD2 (5 bases each). This receptor was taken from a woman in her 30s in good health. Source material: naive CD4+ T cells sorted from blood. As to subset: CD45RA+ positively selected. CDR3 region: CASSKPGRLSYEQYF. Written as DNA, the CDR3 is TGTGCCAGCAGTAAACCGGGACGTCTCTCCTACGAGCAGTACTTC.